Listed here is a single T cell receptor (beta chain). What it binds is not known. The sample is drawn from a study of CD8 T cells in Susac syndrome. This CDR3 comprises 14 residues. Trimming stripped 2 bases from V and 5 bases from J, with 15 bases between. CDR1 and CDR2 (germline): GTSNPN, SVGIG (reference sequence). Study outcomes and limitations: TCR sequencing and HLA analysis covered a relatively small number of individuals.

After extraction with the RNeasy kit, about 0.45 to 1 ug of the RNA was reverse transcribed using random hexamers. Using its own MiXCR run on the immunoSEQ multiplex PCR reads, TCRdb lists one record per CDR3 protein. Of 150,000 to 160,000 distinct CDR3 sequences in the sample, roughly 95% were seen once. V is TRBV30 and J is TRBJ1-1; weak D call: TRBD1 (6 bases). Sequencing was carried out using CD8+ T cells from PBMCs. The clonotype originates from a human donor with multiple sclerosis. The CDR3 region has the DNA TGTGCCTGGAGTTGGGAAAGGGGGAAGACTGAAGCTTTCTTT. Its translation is CAWSWERGKTEAFF.